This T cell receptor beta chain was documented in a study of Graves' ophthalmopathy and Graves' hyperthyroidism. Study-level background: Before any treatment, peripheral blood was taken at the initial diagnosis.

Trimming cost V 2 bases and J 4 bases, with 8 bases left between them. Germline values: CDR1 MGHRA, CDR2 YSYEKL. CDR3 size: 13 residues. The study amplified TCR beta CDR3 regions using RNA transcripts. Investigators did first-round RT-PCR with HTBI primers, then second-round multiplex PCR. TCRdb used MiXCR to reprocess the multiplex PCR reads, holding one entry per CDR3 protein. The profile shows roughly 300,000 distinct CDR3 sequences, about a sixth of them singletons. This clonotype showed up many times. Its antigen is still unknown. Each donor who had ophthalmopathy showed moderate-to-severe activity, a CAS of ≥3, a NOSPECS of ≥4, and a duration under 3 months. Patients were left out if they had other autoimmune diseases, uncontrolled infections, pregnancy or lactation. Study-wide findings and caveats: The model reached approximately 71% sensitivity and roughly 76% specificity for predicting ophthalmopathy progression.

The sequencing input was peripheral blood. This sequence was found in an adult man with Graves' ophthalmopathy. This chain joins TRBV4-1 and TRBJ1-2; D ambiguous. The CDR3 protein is CASSQPGFYGYTF. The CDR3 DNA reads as TGCGCCAGCAGCCAACCAGGATTCTATGGCTACACCTTC.